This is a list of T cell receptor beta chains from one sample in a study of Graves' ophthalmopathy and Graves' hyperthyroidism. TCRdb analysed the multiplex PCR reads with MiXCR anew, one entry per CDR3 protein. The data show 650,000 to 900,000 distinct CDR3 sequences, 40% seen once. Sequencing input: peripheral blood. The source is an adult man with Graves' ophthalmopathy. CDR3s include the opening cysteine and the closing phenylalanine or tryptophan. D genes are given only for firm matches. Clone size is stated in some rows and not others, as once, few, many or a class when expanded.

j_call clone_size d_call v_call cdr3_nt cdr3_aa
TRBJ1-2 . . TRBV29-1 TGCAGCTGGAGTGGCGGGCCCTATGGCTACACCTTC CSWSGGPYGYTF
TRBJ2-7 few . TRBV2 TGTGCCAGCAGTGAAGATTCTGGGGTTTGGGACGAGCAGTACTTC CASSEDSGVWDEQYF
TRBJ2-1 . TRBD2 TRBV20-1 TGCAGTGCTAGGCTAGCGGGAGTAAATGAGCAGTTCTTC CSARLAGVNEQFF
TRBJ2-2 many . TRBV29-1 TGCAGCGTGGCAGGACTTCCCGGGGAATCTATGGGGGAGCTGTTTTTT CSVAGLPGESMGELFF
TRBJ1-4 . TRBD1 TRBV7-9 TGTGCCGGCAGCTTCGGGACAGTGGGTGAAAAACTGTTTTTT CAGSFGTVGEKLFF
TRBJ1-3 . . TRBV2 TGTGCCAGCAGTGAAGGGACCTTCTCTGGAAACACCATATATTTT CASSEGTFSGNTIYF
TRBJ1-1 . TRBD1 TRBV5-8 TGTGCCAGCAGCTACCCGGGACAGGGAATCGACACTGAAGCTTTCTTT CASSYPGQGIDTEAFF
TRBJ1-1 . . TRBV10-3 TGTGCCATCCGAACGGACAGCACTGAAGCTTTCTTT CAIRTDSTEAFF
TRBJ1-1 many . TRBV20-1 TGCAGTGCTAGTGGGCAGTACACTGAAGCTTTCTTT CSASGQYTEAFF
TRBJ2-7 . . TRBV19 TGTGCCAGTAGTATCCAAGGTGACTACGAGCAGTACTTC CASSIQGDYEQYF
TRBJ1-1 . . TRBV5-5 TGTGCCAGCAGCTTGGGACAGCGTCCGATAGGAATAACTGAAGCTTTCTTT CASSLGQRPIGITEAFF
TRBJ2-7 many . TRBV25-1 TGTGCCAGCAGTGAGAACCTGGGGGTTGACGAGCAGTACTTC CASSENLGVDEQYF
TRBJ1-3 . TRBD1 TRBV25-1 TGTGCCAGCGGCTCACCGACAGGGACCACTGGAAACACCATATATTTT CASGSPTGTTGNTIYF
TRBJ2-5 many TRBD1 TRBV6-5 TGTGCCAGCAGTTACCGGACAGGGCGGAGGGAGACCCAGTACTTC CASSYRTGRRETQYF
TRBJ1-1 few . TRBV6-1 TGTGCCAGCAGGACACAGGTCACTGAAGCTTTCTTT CASRTQVTEAFF
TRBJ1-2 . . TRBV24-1 TGTGCCACCAGTGACCCAGGGAATAACTATGGCTACACCTTC CATSDPGNNYGYTF
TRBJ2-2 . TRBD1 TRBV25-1 TGTGCCAGCAGTTACTCAACGGGACAGCCGGGCACCGGGGAGCTGTTTTTT CASSYSTGQPGTGELFF
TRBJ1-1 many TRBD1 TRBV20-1 TGCAGTGCTAGGTCGGACAGGGACACTGAAGCTTTCTTT CSARSDRDTEAFF
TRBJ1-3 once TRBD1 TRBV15 TGTGCCACCAGCGGACAGACAGGGCCTTTCTCTGGAAACACCATATATTTT CATSGQTGPFSGNTIYF
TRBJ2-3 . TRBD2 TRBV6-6 TGTGCCAGCAGTTACTCGACTAGCGGGGCGGATACGCAGTATTTT CASSYSTSGADTQYF
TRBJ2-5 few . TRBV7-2 TGCGCCAGCAGCTTGGTGCAGGAAGAAGAGACCCAGTACTTC CASSLVQEEETQYF
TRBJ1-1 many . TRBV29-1 TGCAGCGTTGCCCGAGGGGGGCGCTGGAACACTGAAGCTTTCTTT CSVARGGRWNTEAFF
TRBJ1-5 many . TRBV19 TGTGCCAGTAGTATCCCTGGGACGGGCAATCAGCCCCAGCATTTT CASSIPGTGNQPQHF
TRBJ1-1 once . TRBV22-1 TGTGCCTGGACGCGCAGCGTGGATGACACTGAAGCTTTCTTT CAWTRSVDDTEAFF
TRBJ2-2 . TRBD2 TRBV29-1 TGCAGCGTGGGGAGGGTCGCGGCCGGGGAGCTGTTTTTT CSVGRVAAGELFF
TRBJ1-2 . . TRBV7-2 TGTGCCAGCAGCTTGCCAGGGAGTAACTATGGCTACACCTTC CASSLPGSNYGYTF
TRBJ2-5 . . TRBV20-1 TGCAGTGCTAGAGATCCGGTTACGGGGGCCCAGTACTTC CSARDPVTGAQYF
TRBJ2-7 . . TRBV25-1 TGTGCCAGCAGTTGGGGTTCAGGCGAGCAGTACTTC CASSWGSGEQYF
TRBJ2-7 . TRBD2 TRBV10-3 TGTGCCAGCAGGGTAGCGGGAGGAACCTACGAGCAGTACTTC CASRVAGGTYEQYF
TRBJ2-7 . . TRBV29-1 TGCAGCGCCACCGTTGGGGGATGGGTCTACGAGCAGTACTTC CSATVGGWVYEQYF
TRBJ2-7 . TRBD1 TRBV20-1 TGCAGTGCTAAGACGGGACAGGGAATCTCCTACGAGCAGTACTTC CSAKTGQGISYEQYF